What follows is one T cell receptor beta chain and its context. These data are taken from a study of shared clonotypes between healthy human individuals. Sequencing used immunoSEQ multiplex PCR; TCRdb keeps in-frame clones, though not all of them. The profile covers fewer than 3 million clones, with around 93% appearing a single time and around 0.38% taken by the ten largest. From germline, CDR1 is MGHRA and CDR2 YSYEKL. V was cut by 0 bases and J by 19 bases, with 13 bases left in between. The CDR3 has 12 residues. The chain joins TRBV4-1 to TRBJ1-6; D remains unclear. The clonotype comes from a man between 18 and 35 years old in good health. Some clones in this sample may be carry-over from other donors' samples. Sequences were obtained from naive CD4+ T cells from PBMCs. Subset in this sample: CD45RA+ positively selected. CDR3 in amino acids: CASSQDLGPSHF. The CDR3 nucleotides are TGCGCCAGCAGCCAAGATCTAGGACCCAGTCACTTT.